The clone carrying this T cell receptor beta chain showed up many times. As yet, its antigen is unknown. The sample comes from a study of glioma-infiltrating T cells. Findings and limits, study-wide: Only very few CDR3 sequences appeared in both tissue and blood. Non-neoplastic patients had below-expected tissue-blood divergence, while all gliomas exceeded expectation.

The CDR3 sequence is 14 residues long. Germline CDR1 MNHEY, CDR2 SVGEGT. Trimming shortened V by 2 bases and J by 6 bases, and 8 bases separated the two germline ends. TCR alpha and beta CDR3 regions were amplified from RNA using iRepertoire nested multiplex PCR. Input was roughly 95-400 ng of tissue mRNA or PBMC total RNA. TCRdb re-derived calls from the multiplex PCR reads in MiXCR, one entry per CDR3 protein. Among about 140,000 distinct CDR3 sequences, 39% were seen once, and the ten largest hold over 15%. J is TRBJ1-6 and V is TRBV6-2 or TRBV6-3; the D gene is possibly TRBD1 (5 bases). This receptor was identified in a human donor with low-grade glioma or glioblastoma, undergoing nonglioma brain surgery, or in good health (not recorded which). Material: glioma tissue, nonneoplastic brain tissue, or PBMCs (not recorded which). The CDR3 DNA follows: TGTGCCAGCAGTTACGGGGGGAGTAATTCACCCCTCCACTTT. Translating it yields CASSYGGSNSPLHF.